The 2 T cell receptor beta chains listed next were all sequenced from one sample in a study of shared clonotypes between healthy human individuals (dated by TCRdb to the early 2020s). Library preparation employed the immunoSEQ multiplex PCR assay. In its TCRdb copy, this immuneACCESS table keeps in-frame sequences only and misses some clones. Where compared with another copy, unresolved V genes explain less than half of these, and the others have no known cause. A total of a few million clones appear in this sample, approximately 96% of them only once. 0.1% to 0.15% of the sample is taken by the ten largest. The sequenced material came from naive CD4+ T cells sorted from blood. In the paper's terms, the cell subset or site label means: CD45RA+ positively selected. These receptors came from a man aged 18-30 years in good health.

Only one count was recorded for this clone. The V call is TRBV2, the J call TRBJ2-7; no clear D. The germline gives CDR1 SNHLY, CDR2 FYNNEI. The CDR3 spans 12 residues. Trimming left V 0 bases short and J 7 bases short, with 7 bases between. The CDR3: CASSEARVEQYF. The CDR3 DNA sequence: TGTGCCAGCAGTGAAGCTCGGGTTGAGCAGTACTTC.

The V gene is TRBV10-3, the J gene TRBJ1-6; no clear D gene. The CDR3 loop spans 14 amino acids. V was shortened by 6 bases and J by 10 bases, with 16 bases between the two germline ends. The germline V gene encodes CDR1 ENHRY and CDR2 SYGVKD. The CDR3 nucleotides are TGTGCCATCAGCCGTCATGAATCGGGGTCACCCCTCCACTTT. Translating gives CAISRHESGSPLHF.